The 19 T cell receptor beta chains presented below share a single source sample, sequenced in a study of kidney transplant recipient with SARS-CoV-2 infection. MiXCR, run by TCRdb on the reads, gives a single entry per CDR3 protein. In the table there are 200,000 to 250,000 distinct CDR3 sequences, 25% to 35% of which are singletons. Material: a blood sample, obtained at baseline and on roughly day 120 from a kidney transplant recipient. Source of these receptors: a young adult male patient who had COVID-19 and was a kidney transplant recipient. Some of the T cells might come from the graft donor.

This clonotype was counted ten times or more. This chain links TRBV29-1 with TRBJ1-1; 8 bases align to TRBD1. The ends lost 4 bases at V and 8 bases at J; junction bases unmatched: 15. Germline V gene data show CDR1 as SQVTM and CDR2 as ANQGSEA. The CDR3 is 15 residues long. This chain's CDR3 is CSVVLLPRQGTEAFF. In DNA form, the CDR3 reads TGCAGCGTTGTTCTGCTCCCAAGACAGGGGACGGAAGCTTTCTTT.

Worth noting for this clonotype: A read error is possible here, since a much larger clone lies one base away. The V call is TRBV7-9, the J call TRBJ1-1; a possible D gene is TRBD1 (5 bases). Deletions cut 2 bases from V and 7 bases from J, with 11 bases between. From germline, CDR1 is SEHNR and CDR2 FQNEAQ (reference sequence). The CDR3 has 13 amino acids. As DNA, the CDR3 is TGTGCCAGCAGCTTATTCGGGGCCGGTGAAGCTTTCTTT. It is translated as CASSLFGAGEAFF.

The sample holds many counts of this clonotype. V usage is TRBV5-4 and J usage is TRBJ1-2; TRBD1 aligns across 9 bases. There are 15 residues in the CDR3. V lost 5 bases to trimming and J lost 6 bases; unmatched junction nucleotides: 11. Germline V gives CDR1 SGHNT, CDR2 YYREEE (reference sequence). The CDR3 reads CASRSSQGAADGYTF. In DNA, the CDR3 is TGTGCCAGCAGAAGTTCACAGGGGGCGGCCGATGGCTACACCTTC.

Comments on this clonotype: No conserved phenylalanine or tryptophan is present at the end of the CDR3, so a read error is the likely explanation. The chain employs TRBV7-2 and TRBJ1-2; no firm D call. Germline lookup yields CDR1 SGHTA and CDR2 FQGNSA. The CDR3 covers 17 residues. V dropped 1 base and J dropped 4 bases, with 19 bases sitting between them. The CDR3 reads CASSLEFRDGKTYGYTL. The CDR3 DNA follows: TGTGCCAGCAGCTTAGAGTTCAGAGACGGAAAGACCTATGGCTACACCCTC.

As regards this clonotype: A read error may explain this, as a much larger clone is one base away. Written as DNA, the CDR3 is TGTGCCAGCAGCTTAATGAAGGGCGACTACGGGCAGTACTTC. It yields the protein CASSLMKGDYGQYF. The chain couples TRBV7-2 to TRBJ2-7; TRBD2 might be the D (5 bases). The CDR3 sequence is 14 residues long. The germline gives CDR1 SGHTA, CDR2 FQGNSA.

The sample holds many counts of this clonotype. This chain connects TRBV12-3 or TRBV12-4 to TRBJ2-5, with a weak D call TRBD2 (5 bases). The germline V and J ends were trimmed by 2 bases and 2 bases, with 12 bases remaining between them. The CDR3 has 15 residues. Here the CDR3 reads CASSLNFGGQETQYF. CDR3 bases: TGTGCCAGCAGTTTAAACTTCGGCGGGCAAGAGACCCAGTACTTC.

This clonotype was seen repeatedly, ten times or more. V gene TRBV15 combines with J gene TRBJ2-2; D is ambiguous. CDR1 and CDR2 (germline): LNHNV, YYDKDF (reference sequence). Trimming took 3 bases from V and 5 from J, leaving 10 bases between them. This CDR3 is built from 14 residues. CDR3 protein: CATSSNKLTGELFF. The CDR3 coding sequence is TGTGCCACCAGCAGTAATAAGTTGACCGGGGAGCTGTTTTTT.

This clonotype occurred once. The CDR3 reads CASSLLGNNEQFF. In DNA, the CDR3 is TGTGCCAGCAGCTTACTTGGGAACAATGAGCAGTTCTTC. The chain combines TRBV7-9 with TRBJ2-1, with D uncertain. Germline loops: CDR1 SEHNR, CDR2 FQNEAQ (reference sequence). Trimming took off 2 bases at V and 5 bases at J, with 7 bases between the two ends. CDR3 length equals 13 residues.

A word on this clonotype: A read error is possible here, since a much larger clone lies one base away. The V call is TRBV10-2, the J call TRBJ2-6; 11 bases map to TRBD1. The CDR3 spans 16 residues. After removal of 7 bases from V and 1 base from J, the junction contained 3 bases not matched to a gene. In germline, CDR1 is WSHSY, CDR2 SAAADI. CDR3 residues: CASKDRGPSGANVLTF. The CDR3 DNA sequence: TGCGCCAGCAAGGACAGGGGGCCGTCTGGGGCCAACGTCCTGACTTTC.

This clonotype showed up many times. This rearrangement joins TRBV19 to TRBJ1-1; no reliable D call. Germline-derived CDR1 and CDR2 are LNHDA and SQIVND (reference sequence). Trimming left V 11 bases short and J 1 base short, with 11 bases between. The CDR3 is made up of 12 amino acids. CDR3 protein: CASRLGNTEAFF. The DNA for the CDR3 is TGTGCCTCTCGCCTCGGGAACACTGAAGCTTTCTTT.

With regard to this clonotype: A much larger clonotype is one base distant, so this may be a read error. V is TRBV5-1 and J is TRBJ2-5; 8 positions agree with TRBD2. The CDR3 is 17 residues long. Germline CDR1 and CDR2: SGHRS and YFSETQ. With 2 bases clipped from V and 4 bases from J, the junction kept 13 bases outside the gene matches. This CDR3 is CASSFSGPAGEGETQYF. As DNA, the CDR3 is TGCGCCAGCAGCTTTTCGGGACCAGCGGGAGAGGGAGAGACCCAGTACTTC.

Details on this clonotype: This may come from a read error, since a much larger clone is one base off. This chain joins TRBV3-1 and TRBJ1-1; D unclear. Germline values: CDR1 LGHDT, CDR2 YNNKEL (reference sequence). This CDR3 region has 17 residues. Trimming took 8 bases from V and 4 from J, leaving 26 bases between them. The CDR3 sequence is CASGTWHPISIRTEAFF. CDR3 bases: TGTGCCAGCGGCACGTGGCATCCCATTTCAATTCGCACTGAAGCTTTCTTT.

This clonotype appeared many times. The chain carries TRBV5-1 and TRBJ2-7; D might be TRBD1 (6 bases). The CDR3 has 15 amino acids. Germline V gives CDR1 SGHRS, CDR2 YFSETQ. Trimming shortened V by 0 bases and J by 0 bases, and 10 bases separated the two germline ends. In DNA form, the CDR3 reads TGCGCCAGCAGCTTGGTACAGGGTAGCTCCTACGAGCAGTACTTC. Protein sequence: CASSLVQGSSYEQYF.

The table lists this clonotype with many counts. The chain combines TRBV5-6 with TRBJ1-5, with 8 bases aligning to TRBD1. CDR1 SGHDT and CDR2 YYEEEE come from the germline V gene. Unmatched junction bases numbered 9, after V lost 0 bases and J lost 7 bases. The CDR3 totals 16 residues. The CDR3 DNA reads as TGTGCCAGCAGCTTGGGTGGGCAGGGGGCTAACCAGCCCCAGCATTTT. Protein sequence: CASSLGGQGANQPQHF.

A note on this clonotype: One base away lies a much larger clone, so this may be a sequencing read error. The genes are TRBV6-5 and TRBJ1-1, with D perhaps matching TRBD1 (6 bases). The CDR3 has 13 amino acids. V was clipped by 7 bases and J by 4 bases, with 13 bases between them. Germline V gene data show CDR1 as MNHEY and CDR2 as SVGAGI. The CDR3 DNA sequence: TGTGCCAGCAAGCGGACAGATAGCACTGAAGCTTTCTTT. Encoded protein: CASKRTDSTEAFF.

To note about this clonotype: Given a much more abundant clone one base away, this may be a read error. V is TRBV20-1 and J is TRBJ1-5; the match to TRBD1 covers 8 bases. The germline V gene encodes CDR1 DFQATT and CDR2 SNEGSKA (reference sequence). The CDR3 spans 14 residues. The CDR3 protein is CGARDLTGGEPQHF. The CDR3 DNA sequence: TGCGGTGCTAGAGATCTTACAGGGGGGGAGCCCCAGCATTTT.

The chain uses TRBV5-1 and TRBJ2-2, with D perhaps matching TRBD1 (6 bases). Trimming took off 4 bases at V and 2 bases at J, with 15 bases between the two ends. The CDR3 is 16 amino acids. CDR1 is SGHRS, CDR2 YFSETQ, per germline. The CDR3, as DNA: TGCGCCAGCAGCACCACGGGACATAGAAACACCGGGGAGCTGTTTTTT. Protein: CASSTTGHRNTGELFF.

This clonotype was recorded a few times. The V and J genes are TRBV19 and TRBJ1-2; D ambiguous. Trimming cost V 5 bases and J 4 bases, with 23 bases left between them. Germline CDR1 LNHDA, CDR2 SQIVND (reference sequence). There are 17 residues in the CDR3. CDR3 loop: CASSGYMTNRKTYGYTF. In nucleotides, the CDR3 is TGTGCCAGTAGTGGGTATATGACAAATCGAAAGACCTATGGCTACACCTTC.

There are a few counts of this clonotype. V is TRBV3-1 and J is TRBJ2-5, with a possible D match to TRBD2 (6 bases). With 3 bases removed from V and 1 base from J, the gap between germline ends came to 21 bases. This CDR3 is 18 amino acids long. The germline gives CDR1 LGHDT, CDR2 YNNKEL (reference sequence). In DNA form, the CDR3 reads TGTGCCAGCAGCCATCTGGCGGGAAGGTGGCTCCGCCAAGAGACCCAGTACTTC. The encoded protein is CASSHLAGRWLRQETQYF.